This entry lists 22 T cell receptor beta chains sequenced from one sample in a study of T cells after somatic rescue of genetic block. The method was immunoSEQ multiplex PCR; TCRdb's version includes in-frame clones alone and lacks a portion of them. The profile shows 68,000 or so clones, around 93% of them singletons. Sequenced sample: peripheral blood mononuclear cells (PBMCs). The receptors stem from a man aged 35-49 years.

V usage is TRBV5-4 and J usage is TRBJ2-2; D not certain. Germline CDR1 reads SGHNT; CDR2 reads YYREEE (reference sequence). The CDR3 totals 13 residues. Between the trimmed V and J ends, which lost 5 bases and 4 bases, there was a span of 9 bases. This CDR3 reads CASRPGVTGELFF. The CDR3 bases are TGTGCCAGCAGACCAGGAGTCACCGGGGAGCTGTTTTTT.

The chain is built from TRBV27 and TRBJ2-3, with 10 bases matching TRBD2. The ends lost 7 bases at V and 5 bases at J; junction bases unmatched: 27. CDR1 and CDR2 (germline): MNHEY, SMNVEV (reference sequence). The CDR3 length is 21 residues. The CDR3 loop reads CASNSRGNEDESLAGVDTQYF. The CDR3 bases are TGTGCCAGCAACTCCCGCGGGAACGAAGACGAGAGTCTAGCGGGAGTAGATACGCAGTATTTT.

The chain couples TRBV6-1 to TRBJ2-1; D gene uncertain. The V end lost 2 bases, the J end lost 6 bases, and 5 bases lay between the germline ends. The length of the CDR3 is 12 residues. The germline CDR1 and CDR2 sequences are MNHNS and SASEGT. CDR3 in DNA: TGTGCCAGCAGTGAATTTCGCAATGAGCAGTTCTTC. Protein: CASSEFRNEQFF.

This chain uses TRBV6-6 with TRBJ2-1; TRBD2 is a possible D gene (6 bases). V lost 11 bases, J lost 7 bases, and 15 bases lay in between. This CDR3 has 12 residues. Germline lookup yields CDR1 MNHNY and CDR2 SVGAGI (reference sequence). CDR3 amino acids: CAGGAGTNEQFF. CDR3 DNA: TGTGCCGGAGGGGCGGGGACGAATGAGCAGTTCTTC.

The chain recombines TRBV25-1 with TRBJ1-2, with 7 bases fitting TRBD1. This CDR3 is built from 17 residues. Germline V CDR1 and CDR2: MGHDK, SYGVNS. The junction had 9 bases not matched to a gene; V was cut back by 1 base and J by 1 base. The CDR3 nucleotides are TGTGCCAGCAGTGAATTAAACGGGACAGAGTATAACTATGGCTACACCTTC. This translates into CASSELNGTEYNYGYTF.

The chain carries TRBV27 and TRBJ2-1; maybe TRBD1 (6 bases). Germline loops: CDR1 MNHEY, CDR2 SMNVEV (reference sequence). The CDR3 loop spans 12 amino acids. V lost 2 bases and J lost 8, with 7 bases in between. This chain's CDR3 is CASSLTGYEQFF. The CDR3 bases are TGTGCCAGCAGTTTAACAGGGTATGAGCAGTTCTTC.

The chain recombines TRBV4-3 with TRBJ2-1; weak D call: TRBD1 (5 bases). The CDR3 totals 14 residues. Germline V CDR1 and CDR2: LGHNA, YSLEER. Trimming stripped 4 bases from V and 5 bases from J, with 12 bases between. The CDR3 DNA follows: TGCGCCAGCAGCCGCACCCTAGGGGACAATGAGCAGTTCTTC. This codes for CASSRTLGDNEQFF.

This clone was recorded once. The chain recombines TRBV10-3 with TRBJ2-5, with 8 bases identical to TRBD1. V trimming: 3 bases; J trimming: 2 bases; junction bases outside the gene matches: 2. This CDR3 comprises 14 residues. CDR1 is ENHRY, CDR2 SYGVKD, per germline. As DNA, the CDR3 is TGTGCCATCAGTGAACGACAGGGGCAAGAGACCCAGTACTTC. It encodes CAISERQGQETQYF.

The chain uses TRBV18 and TRBJ1-2; tentatively, D is TRBD1 (5 bases). From germline, CDR1 is KGHSH and CDR2 LQKENI. This CDR3 spans 15 amino acids. The germline V and J ends were trimmed by 5 bases and 2 bases, with 15 bases remaining between them. CDR3 sequence (DNA): TGTGCCAGCTCAGCAATGGGGCAGACGAACTATGGCTACACCTTC. Its translation: CASSAMGQTNYGYTF.

This clone came up once. J is TRBJ1-5 and V is TRBV7-9, with 8 nucleotides matching TRBD1. The CDR3 sequence is 15 residues long. Germline V gene lookup returns CDR1 SEHNR and CDR2 FQNEAQ (reference sequence). The junction had 3 bases not matched to a gene; V was cut back by 5 bases and J by 0 bases. CDR3 sequence reads: CASSQGAVSNQPQHF. DNA of the CDR3: TGTGCCAGCAGCCAGGGGGCGGTTAGCAATCAGCCCCAGCATTTT.

The chain uses TRBV6-6 and TRBJ2-4, with a tentative D call TRBD1 (5 bases). V was pared by 6 bases and J by 3 bases, with 12 bases between. From germline, CDR1 is MNHNY and CDR2 SVGAGI (reference sequence). The CDR3 covers 14 residues. DNA for the CDR3: TGTGCCAGCAGGCAGGGTTTTGACAAAAACATTCAGTACTTC. Translated: CASRQGFDKNIQYF.

This sequence joins TRBV6-5 and TRBJ1-1, with TRBD1 identical over 9 bases. V dropped 5 bases and J dropped 9; count of bases not matched to a gene: 7. From germline, CDR1 is MNHEY and CDR2 SVGAGI. The CDR3 length is 13 residues. CDR3 sequence: CASSNGQGIKAFF. The CDR3 nucleotides are TGTGCCAGCAGTAACGGACAGGGGATTAAAGCTTTCTTT.

The chain joins TRBV7-2 to TRBJ2-1, with 9 positions matching TRBD2. The V and J ends lost 6 bases and 10 bases, in that order; junction bases with no gene match: 10. Germline assignment: CDR1 SGHTA and CDR2 FQGNSA. This CDR3 has 14 residues. CDR3 sequence (DNA): TGTGCCAGCAGACAGAATAGCGGGAGCCGGGAGCAGTTCTTC. Protein product: CASRQNSGSREQFF.

This clone was recorded a few times. The V gene is TRBV11-2, the J gene TRBJ1-4; tentative D call: TRBD1 (6 bases). The germline gives CDR1 SGHAT, CDR2 FQNNGV. V was clipped by 5 bases and J by 8 bases, with 18 bases between them. CDR3 length equals 15 residues. The CDR3 nucleotides are TGTGCCAGCAGCACACCCCGGGGGCCAAGGGAAAAACTGTTTTTT. Amino acids: CASSTPRGPREKLFF.

The rearrangement joins TRBV6-5 to TRBJ2-7; 11 bases map to TRBD2. Germline V CDR1 and CDR2: MNHEY, SVGAGI. The CDR3 totals 15 residues. Germline trimming cut 2 bases from V and 3 bases from J; bases unmatched to any gene: 3. The CDR3 DNA reads as TGTGCCAGCAGTTACGGGGGGACTAGCGGCTACGAGCAGTACTTC. The encoded protein is CASSYGGTSGYEQYF.

The chain is built from TRBV6-1 and TRBJ1-6; a possible D gene is TRBD1 (5 bases). Per germline, CDR1 MNHNS and CDR2 SASEGT. The length of the CDR3 is 14 residues. Trimming cost V 2 bases and J 7 bases, with 9 bases left between them. CDR3 DNA: TGTGCCAGCAGTGAAAAGGGGTGGAATTCACCCCTCCACTTT. Translation gives CASSEKGWNSPLHF.

The chain couples TRBV19 to TRBJ2-7, with D tentatively TRBD1 or TRBD2 (7 bases each). CDR3 length equals 15 residues. V lost 3 bases and J lost 2, with 14 bases in between. Germline V gene sequence: CDR1 LNHDA, CDR2 SQIVND (reference sequence). The CDR3: CASSIGQGGTYEQYF. CDR3 DNA: TGTGCCAGTAGTATTGGTCAGGGGGGGACCTACGAGCAGTACTTC. The full variable domain, rest sourced from reference TRBV19 and TRBJ2-7, is DGGITQSPKYLFRKEGQNVTLSCEQNLNHDAMYWYRQDPGQGLRLIYYSQIVNDFQKGDIAEGYSVSREKKESFPLTVTSAQKNPTAFYLCASSIGQGGTYEQYFGPGTRLTVT.

This rearrangement joins TRBV7-9 to TRBJ1-4, with TRBD1 matching over 7 bases. J was trimmed by 8 bases and V by 5 bases; bases with no gene match: 8. The CDR3 loop spans 14 amino acids. Germline values: CDR1 SEHNR, CDR2 FQNEAQ (reference sequence). The CDR3 reads CASSVAGQSEKLFF. DNA for the CDR3: TGTGCCAGCAGCGTCGCGGGACAGTCCGAAAAACTGTTTTTT.

This clone showed up just once. CDR3 loop: CASSWGGADTEAFF. CDR3 nucleotides: TGTGCCAGCAGTTGGGGGGGCGCGGACACTGAAGCTTTCTTT. V gene TRBV6-5 combines with J gene TRBJ1-1; D possibly corresponds to TRBD1 (6 bases). V dropped 4 bases and J dropped 3 bases, with 12 bases sitting between them. This CDR3 region has 14 residues. Per germline, CDR1 MNHEY and CDR2 SVGAGI.

The rearrangement uses TRBV6-5 and TRBJ2-1; either TRBD1 or TRBD2 may supply D (5 bases each). This CDR3 is built from 15 residues. V dropped 0 bases and J dropped 7 bases, with 13 bases sitting between them. The V gene's germline CDR1 is MNHEY and CDR2 SVGAGI. CDR3 DNA: TGTGCCAGCAGTTACTCGCAGGGAGCGTTGAATGAGCAGTTCTTC. The encoded protein is CASSYSQGALNEQFF.

This chain connects TRBV18 to TRBJ1-1; 8 nucleotides agree with TRBD1. CDR1 KGHSH and CDR2 LQKENI come from the germline V gene. V gave up 5 bases and J gave up 5 bases; unmatched junction bases: 10. The CDR3 runs to 15 residues. CDR3 sequence reads: CASSSSGTGFTEAFF. As DNA, the CDR3 is TGTGCCAGCTCATCCTCCGGGACAGGCTTTACTGAAGCTTTCTTT.

The chain is built from TRBV29-1 and TRBJ1-1; D uncertain. The CDR3 contains 12 residues. V lost 2 bases and J lost 6, with 10 bases in between. Germline V CDR1 and CDR2: SQVTM, ANQGSEA. The DNA of the CDR3 is TGCAGCGTTGAAATGGGGTCTGCTGAAGCTTTCTTT. This sequence encodes CSVEMGSAEAFF.